Shown below are 17 T cell receptor beta chains from a single sample sequenced in a study of pediatric ulcerative colitis. The rectum was sampled with one to two pinch biopsies at colonoscopy. The table came from immunoSEQ multiplex PCR; TCRdb's copy has only in-frame clones and leaves some out. This repertoire shows 15,000 to 20,000 clones, around 70% found once; its top ten account for around 3.5%. The sequencing input was gut tissue. The receptor set was obtained from a girl under 18 with moderate ulcerative colitis.

The V gene is TRBV28, the J gene TRBJ1-6; 8 positions match TRBD1. Germline V gene data show CDR1 as MDHEN and CDR2 as SYDVKM. There are 15 residues in the CDR3. Trimming removed 1 base from V and 10 bases from J; junction bases left unmatched: 6. CDR3 coding DNA: TGTGCCAGCAGTTTATCCGCAGGGGGCTCGTCACCCCTCCACTTT. Translation gives CASSLSAGGSSPLHF.

The chain employs TRBV7-3 and TRBJ2-2, with 10 positions matching TRBD2. Trimming at V came to 0 bases and at J to 1 base, leaving 2 bases not matched to a gene. The CDR3 extends over 17 amino acids. Germline CDR1 is SGHTA and CDR2 is FQGTGA. The CDR3 loop reads CASSLTRTSGNTGELFF. In DNA, the CDR3 is TGTGCCAGCAGCTTAACTAGGACTAGCGGGAACACCGGGGAGCTGTTTTTT. The full variable domain, its missing parts supplied by reference TRBV7-3 and TRBJ2-2, is GAGVSQTPSNKVTEKGKYVELRCDPISGHTALYWYRQSLGQGPEFLIYFQGTGAADDSGLPNDRFFAVRPEGSVSTLKIQRTERGDSAVYLCASSLTRTSGNTGELFFGEGSRLTVL.

The rearrangement joins TRBV6-1 to TRBJ1-2; D gene unclear. CDR3 size: 12 residues. V was shortened by 2 bases and J by 7 bases, with 8 bases between the two germline ends. The germline V gene encodes CDR1 MNHNS and CDR2 SASEGT. DNA of the CDR3: TGTGCCAGCAGTGAATTTCCCAGTGGCTACACCTTC. Its protein is CASSEFPSGYTF.

The J gene is TRBJ2-3, the V gene TRBV4-1, with 7 bases identical to TRBD1. The germline gives CDR1 MGHRA, CDR2 YSYEKL. With V trimmed by 4 bases and J by 3 bases, 13 bases remained unmatched. The CDR3 runs to 17 residues. The chain's CDR3 is CASSPPSLGGGTDTQYF. In DNA, the CDR3 is TGCGCCAGCAGCCCCCCCTCTTTAGGGGGCGGGACAGATACGCAGTATTTT.

Note on this clone: It is unclear where the CDR3 begins or ends on the DNA, so no DNA is shown, and the CDR3 is as TCRdb lists it. The chain uses TRBV21-1 and TRBJ2-3; TRBD1 reflects the table's D call only, with no check against the DNA. TRBV21-1 is a pseudogene locus. Termini included, the CDR3 measures 16 amino acids. CDR3 sequence: CASSNSRGWGMGTQYF.

To note about this clone: Other DNA sequences from this sample encode an identical CDR3 as well. This rearrangement joins TRBV29-1 to TRBJ1-2; D possibly corresponds to TRBD1 (6 bases). Germline loops: CDR1 SQVTM, CDR2 ANQGSEA. Trimming left V 1 base short and J 0 bases short, with 9 bases between. This CDR3 has 14 amino acids. CDR3: CSVEGRGANYGYTF. The CDR3, as DNA: TGCAGCGTTGAAGGCAGGGGCGCTAACTATGGCTACACCTTC. Together with reference TRBV29-1 and TRBJ1-2, the CDR3 gives the full variable domain: SAVISQKPSRDICQRGTSLTIQCQVDSQVTMMFWYRQQPGQSLTLIATANQGSEATYESGFVIDKFPISRPNLTFSTLTVSNMSPEDSSIYLCSVEGRGANYGYTFGSGTRLTVV.

The chain combines TRBV20-1 with TRBJ2-1; D ambiguous. The CDR3 runs 10 residues. CDR1 and CDR2 (germline): DFQATT, SNEGSKA (reference sequence). Trimming pared 4 bases from V and 5 bases from J, leaving 3 bases between. In nucleotides, the CDR3 is TGCAGTGCTACGGACAATGAGCAGTTCTTC. Its protein product is CSATDNEQFF.

This clone has more than one count but fewer than ten. V is TRBV2 and J is TRBJ2-7; D possibly matches TRBD1 or TRBD2 (5 bases each). Germline V gene sequence: CDR1 SNHLY, CDR2 FYNNEI. The germline V and J ends were trimmed by 7 bases and 4 bases, with 14 bases remaining between them. The CDR3 consists of 13 residues. CDR3 coding DNA: TGTGCCAGCAAGGGCAGGGAGTCTTACGAGCAGTACTTC. Its translation: CASKGRESYEQYF.

V and J are TRBV4-2 and TRBJ2-3; 9 bases map to TRBD2. The germline CDR1 and CDR2 sequences are LGHNA and YNFKEQ. After removal of 0 bases from V and 4 bases from J, the junction contained 2 bases not matched to a gene. The CDR3 has 15 residues. CDR3 DNA: TGTGCCAGCAGCCAAGAGCGGGGGGGCCCAGATACGCAGTATTTT. Protein product: CASSQERGGPDTQYF.

CDR3 coding DNA: TGTGCCAGCAACCCACCCGGACAGACCATGAACACTGAAGCTTTCTTT. Its translation is CASNPPGQTMNTEAFF. The V call is TRBV7-9, the J call TRBJ1-1; D is perhaps TRBD1 (6 bases). Germline V gives CDR1 SEHNR, CDR2 FQNEAQ (reference sequence). With 7 bases removed from V and 0 bases from J, the gap between germline ends came to 18 bases. The CDR3 length is 16 residues.

This clone has only one observation. The chain employs TRBV6-6 and TRBJ2-7; possibly TRBD1 for D (6 bases). The CDR3 runs 14 residues. Germline CDR1 reads MNHNY; CDR2 reads SVGAGI (reference sequence). Trimming shortened V by 1 base and J by 0 bases, and 7 bases separated the two germline ends. The CDR3 region is CASSYLTGSYEQYF. The CDR3 nucleotides read TGTGCCAGCAGTTACTTGACAGGCTCCTACGAGCAGTACTTC.

The DNA for the CDR3 is TGTGCCAGCAGTTTAGGGGGGCCGATCGCCTACGAGCAGTACTTC. Its translation is CASSLGGPIAYEQYF. V and J are TRBV27 and TRBJ2-7; D could derive from TRBD1 or TRBD2 (6 bases each). V was shortened by 2 bases and J by 2 bases, with 13 bases between the two germline ends. Germline CDR1 reads MNHEY; CDR2 reads SMNVEV (reference sequence). There are 15 residues in the CDR3.

The chain has TRBV5-1 and TRBJ2-7; D is ambiguous. V was trimmed by 0 bases and J by 6 bases, leaving 10 bases between them. The CDR3 runs 13 residues. Germline V gene data show CDR1 as SGHRS and CDR2 as YFSETQ. For the CDR3, the DNA is TGCGCCAGCAGCTTGGATGGGCTGGCCGAGCAGTACTTC. It is translated as CASSLDGLAEQYF.

V and J are TRBV10-3 and TRBJ2-7; D is possibly TRBD2 (6 bases). The germline CDR1 and CDR2 sequences are ENHRY and SYGVKD. V lost 6 bases, J lost 4 bases, and 16 bases lay in between. There are 14 residues in the CDR3. CDR3 in amino acids: CAISHPAGGYEQYF. The CDR3 region has the DNA TGTGCCATCAGCCACCCCGCTGGAGGGTACGAGCAGTACTTC.

V and J are TRBV9 and TRBJ2-3; D might be TRBD1 (7 bases). The V end was cut by 4 bases, the J end by 3 bases, with 15 bases between. Germline values: CDR1 SGDLS, CDR2 YYNGEE. This CDR3 is 15 amino acids long. The CDR3 nucleotides read TGTGCCAGCAGCCCCCAGGGGGGTAGTACAGATACGCAGTATTTT. This translates into CASSPQGGSTDTQYF.

V is TRBV7-2 and J is TRBJ2-2; D perhaps matches TRBD2 (5 bases). The germline gives CDR1 SGHTA, CDR2 FQGNSA. V lost 6 bases and J 6 bases, leaving 14 bases between the germline ends. CDR3 length: 14 amino acids. CDR3 sequence reads: CASRLLTRAGELFF. CDR3 in DNA: TGTGCCAGCAGGCTCCTAACTAGGGCCGGGGAGCTGTTTTTT.

This clone has only a few counts. V gene TRBV28 combines with J gene TRBJ1-5, with TRBD1 matching over 7 bases. Germline CDR1 and CDR2: MDHEN and SYDVKM. V was pared by 3 bases and J by 6 bases, with 5 bases of the junction left unmatched. This CDR3 has 14 residues. CDR3 protein: CASSLTGSGQPQHF. In DNA form, the CDR3 reads TGTGCCAGCAGTTTGACAGGGAGCGGTCAGCCCCAGCATTTT.